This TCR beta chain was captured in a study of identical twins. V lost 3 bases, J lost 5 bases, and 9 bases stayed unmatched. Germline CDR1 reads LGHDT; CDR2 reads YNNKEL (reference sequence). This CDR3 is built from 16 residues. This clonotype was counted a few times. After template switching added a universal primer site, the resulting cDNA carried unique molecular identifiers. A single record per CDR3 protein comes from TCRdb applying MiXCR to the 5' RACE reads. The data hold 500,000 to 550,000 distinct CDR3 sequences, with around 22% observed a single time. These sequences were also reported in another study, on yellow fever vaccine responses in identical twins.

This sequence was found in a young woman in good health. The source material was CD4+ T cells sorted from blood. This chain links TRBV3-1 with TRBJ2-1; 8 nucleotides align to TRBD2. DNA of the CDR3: TGTGCCAGCAGCCAGAAAACTAGCGGTACCAACAATGAGCAGTTCTTC. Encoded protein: CASSQKTSGTNNEQFF.